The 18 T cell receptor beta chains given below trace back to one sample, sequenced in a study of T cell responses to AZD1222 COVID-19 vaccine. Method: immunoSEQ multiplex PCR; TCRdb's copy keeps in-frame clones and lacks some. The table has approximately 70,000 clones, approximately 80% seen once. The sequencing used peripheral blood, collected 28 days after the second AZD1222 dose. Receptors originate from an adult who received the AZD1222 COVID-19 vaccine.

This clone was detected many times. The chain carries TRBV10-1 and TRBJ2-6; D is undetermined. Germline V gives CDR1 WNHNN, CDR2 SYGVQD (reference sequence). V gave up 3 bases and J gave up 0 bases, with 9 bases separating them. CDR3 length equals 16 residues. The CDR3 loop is CASSEGSGSGANVLTF. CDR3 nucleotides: TGCGCCAGCAGTGAAGGGTCCGGCTCTGGGGCCAACGTCCTGACTTTC.

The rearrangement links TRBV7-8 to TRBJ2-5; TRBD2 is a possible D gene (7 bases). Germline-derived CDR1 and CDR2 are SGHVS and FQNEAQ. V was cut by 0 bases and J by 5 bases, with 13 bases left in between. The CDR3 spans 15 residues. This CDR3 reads CASSLAGGGPETQYF. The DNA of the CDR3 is TGTGCCAGCAGCTTAGCAGGGGGGGGGCCGGAGACCCAGTACTTC.

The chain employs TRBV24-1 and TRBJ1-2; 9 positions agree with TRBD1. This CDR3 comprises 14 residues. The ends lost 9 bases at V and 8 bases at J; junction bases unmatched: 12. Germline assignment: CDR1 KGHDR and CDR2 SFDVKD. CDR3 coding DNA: TGTGCCACCCAAGGGCTGCGGGACAGGGAAGGCTACACCTTC. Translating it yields CATQGLRDREGYTF.

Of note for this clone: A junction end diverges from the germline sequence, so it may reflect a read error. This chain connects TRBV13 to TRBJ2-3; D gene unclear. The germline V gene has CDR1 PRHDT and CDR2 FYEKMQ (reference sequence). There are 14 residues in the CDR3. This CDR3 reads CASNLVLNTDTQYF. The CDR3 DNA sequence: TGTGCCAGCAACTTAGTACTAAATACAGATACGCAGTATTTT.

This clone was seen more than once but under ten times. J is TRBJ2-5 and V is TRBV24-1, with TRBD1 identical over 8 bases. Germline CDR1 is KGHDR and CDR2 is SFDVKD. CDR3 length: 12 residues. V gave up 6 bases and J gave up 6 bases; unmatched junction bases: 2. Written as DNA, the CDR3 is TGTGCCACCAGTAGGACAGGGAAGACCCAGTACTTC. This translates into CATSRTGKTQYF.

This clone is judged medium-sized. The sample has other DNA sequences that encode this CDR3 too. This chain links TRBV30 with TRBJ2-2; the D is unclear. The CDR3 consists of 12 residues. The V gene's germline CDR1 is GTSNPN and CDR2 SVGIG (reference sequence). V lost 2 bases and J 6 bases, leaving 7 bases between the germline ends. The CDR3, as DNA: TGTGCCTGGAGTTTAGTCGCCGGGGAGCTGTTTTTT. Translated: CAWSLVAGELFF.

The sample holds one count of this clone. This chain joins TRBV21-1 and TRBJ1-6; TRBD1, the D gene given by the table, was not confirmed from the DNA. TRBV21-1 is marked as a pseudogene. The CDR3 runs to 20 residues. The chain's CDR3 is CASSTRRTTDRERDNSPLHF. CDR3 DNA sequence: TGTGCCAGCAGCACCCGCAGAACTACAGACAGGGAGAGGGATAATTCACCCCTCCACTTT.

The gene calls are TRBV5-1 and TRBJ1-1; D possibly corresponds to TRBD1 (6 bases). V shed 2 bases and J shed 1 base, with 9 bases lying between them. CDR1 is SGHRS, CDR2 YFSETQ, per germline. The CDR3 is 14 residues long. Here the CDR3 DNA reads TGCGCCAGCAGCTTCGGACAGACGAACACTGAAGCTTTCTTT. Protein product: CASSFGQTNTEAFF.

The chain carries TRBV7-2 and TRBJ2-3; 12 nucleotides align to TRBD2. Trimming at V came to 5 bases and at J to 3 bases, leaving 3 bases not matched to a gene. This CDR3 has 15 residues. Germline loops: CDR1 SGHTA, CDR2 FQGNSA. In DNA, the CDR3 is TGTGCCAGCAGCCCGCTAGCGGGAGGGACAGATACGCAGTATTTT. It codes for CASSPLAGGTDTQYF.

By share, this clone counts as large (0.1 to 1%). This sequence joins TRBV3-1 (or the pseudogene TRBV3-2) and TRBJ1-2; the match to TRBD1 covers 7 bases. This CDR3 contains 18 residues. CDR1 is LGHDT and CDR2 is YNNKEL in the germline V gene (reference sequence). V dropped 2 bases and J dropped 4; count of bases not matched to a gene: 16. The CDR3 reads CASSQPHPVEQGSYGYTF. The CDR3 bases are TGTGCCAGCAGCCAACCACACCCCGTTGAACAGGGGAGCTATGGCTACACCTTC.

In DNA form, the CDR3 reads TGTGCCAGCAGCCAAGTTCTAAAGGGCGGCTACACCTTC. This translates into CASSQVLKGGYTF. The chain employs TRBV3-1 (or the pseudogene TRBV3-2) and TRBJ1-2, with D unresolved. Germline assignment: CDR1 LGHDT and CDR2 YNNKEL (reference sequence). This CDR3 contains 13 residues. Between the trimmed V and J ends, which lost 1 base and 8 bases, there was a span of 11 bases.

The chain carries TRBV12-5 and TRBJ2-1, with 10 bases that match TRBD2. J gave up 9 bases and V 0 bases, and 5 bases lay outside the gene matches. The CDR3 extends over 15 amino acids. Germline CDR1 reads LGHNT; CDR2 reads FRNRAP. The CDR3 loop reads CASGLVIAGGGEQFF. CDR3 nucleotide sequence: TGTGCTAGTGGTTTGGTAATAGCGGGGGGAGGTGAGCAGTTCTTC.

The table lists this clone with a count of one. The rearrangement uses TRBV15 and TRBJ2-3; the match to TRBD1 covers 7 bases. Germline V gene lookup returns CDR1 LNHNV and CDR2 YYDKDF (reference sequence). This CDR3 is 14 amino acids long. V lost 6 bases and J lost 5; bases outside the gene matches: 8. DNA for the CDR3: TGTGCCACCAGTAGGGACAGAGCCGAAGATACGCAGTATTTT. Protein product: CATSRDRAEDTQYF.

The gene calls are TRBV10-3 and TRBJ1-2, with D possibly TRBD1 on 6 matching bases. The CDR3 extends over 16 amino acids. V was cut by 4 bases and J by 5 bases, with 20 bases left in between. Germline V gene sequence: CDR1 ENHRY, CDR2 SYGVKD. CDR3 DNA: TGTGCCATCAGTGGTACGAGGGGGGCGAGAGGGTATGGCTACACCTTC. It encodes CAISGTRGARGYGYTF.

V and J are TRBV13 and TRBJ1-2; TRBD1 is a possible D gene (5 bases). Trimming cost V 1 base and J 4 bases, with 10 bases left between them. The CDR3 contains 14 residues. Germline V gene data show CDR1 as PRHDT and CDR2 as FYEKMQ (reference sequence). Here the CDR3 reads CASSLDRGSYGYTF. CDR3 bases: TGTGCCAGCAGCTTAGATCGGGGGTCCTATGGCTACACCTTC. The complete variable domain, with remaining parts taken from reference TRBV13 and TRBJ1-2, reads AAGVIQSPRHLIKEKRETATLKCYPIPRHDTVYWYQQGPGQDPQFLISFYEKMQSDKGSIPDRFSAQQFSDYHSELNMSSLELGDSALYFCASSLDRGSYGYTFGSGTRLTVV.

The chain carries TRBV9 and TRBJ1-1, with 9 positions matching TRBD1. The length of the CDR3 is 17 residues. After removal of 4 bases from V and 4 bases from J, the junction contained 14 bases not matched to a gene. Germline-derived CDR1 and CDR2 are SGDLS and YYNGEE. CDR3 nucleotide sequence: TGTGCCAGCAGCCTAGGGGGGACAGGGAATAGGTTCACTGAAGCTTTCTTT. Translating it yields CASSLGGTGNRFTEAFF. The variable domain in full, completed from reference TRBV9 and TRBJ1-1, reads DSGVTQTPKHLITATGQRVTLRCSPRSGDLSVYWYQQSLDQGLQFLIQYYNGEERAKGNILERFSAQQFPDLHSELNLSSLELGDSALYFCASSLGGTGNRFTEAFFGQGTRLTVV.

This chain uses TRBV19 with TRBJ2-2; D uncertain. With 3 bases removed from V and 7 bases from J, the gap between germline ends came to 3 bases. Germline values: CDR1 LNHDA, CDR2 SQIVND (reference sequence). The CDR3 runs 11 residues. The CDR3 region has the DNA TGTGCCAGTAGTATCGGCGGGGAGCTGTTTTTT. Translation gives CASSIGGELFF.

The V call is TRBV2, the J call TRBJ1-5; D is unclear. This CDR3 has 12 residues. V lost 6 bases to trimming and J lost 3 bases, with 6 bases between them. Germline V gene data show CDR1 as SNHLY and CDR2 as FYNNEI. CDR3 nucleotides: TGTGCCAGCAGCCTATACAATCAGCCCCAGCATTTT. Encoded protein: CASSLYNQPQHF. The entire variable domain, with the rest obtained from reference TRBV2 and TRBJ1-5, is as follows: EPEVTQTPSHQVTQMGQEVILRCVPISNHLYFYWYRQILGQKVEFLVSFYNNEISEKSEIFDDQFSVERPDGSNFTLKIRSTKLEDSAMYFCASSLYNQPQHFGDGTRLSIL.